The clone carrying this T cell receptor beta chain has only a few counts. Healthy Caucasians were all of the donors. The sample comes from a study of identical twins. Trimming removed 8 bases from V and 0 bases from J, with 11 bases in between. The germline gives CDR1 LNHDA, CDR2 SQIVND (reference sequence). The CDR3 has 13 residues. One entry per CDR3 protein results from TCRdb running MiXCR on the 5' RACE reads. The sample includes a few hundred thousand distinct CDR3 sequences, about 9% of them seen just once. In addition, the sample was reused for a study of yellow fever vaccine responses in identical twins.

This receptor was obtained from a woman aged 18-29 years in good health. V gene TRBV19 combines with J gene TRBJ2-7; a weak D match, TRBD1 (5 bases). The sequenced sample consisted of CD8+ T cells sorted from blood. The CDR3 reads CASEDRISYEQYF. The CDR3 nucleotides read TGTGCCAGTGAAGACAGAATCTCCTACGAGCAGTACTTC.